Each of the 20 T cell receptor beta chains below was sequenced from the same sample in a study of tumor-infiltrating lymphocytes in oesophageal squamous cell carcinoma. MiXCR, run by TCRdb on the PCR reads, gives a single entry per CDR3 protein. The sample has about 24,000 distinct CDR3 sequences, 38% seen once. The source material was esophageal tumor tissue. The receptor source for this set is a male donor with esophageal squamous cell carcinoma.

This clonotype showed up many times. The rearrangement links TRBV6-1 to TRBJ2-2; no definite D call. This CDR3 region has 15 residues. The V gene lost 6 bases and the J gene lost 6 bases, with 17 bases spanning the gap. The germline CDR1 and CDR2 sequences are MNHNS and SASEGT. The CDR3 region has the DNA TGTGCCAGCAGGTTCAGAATCGGAGTTCCCGGGGAGCTGTTTTTT. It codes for CASRFRIGVPGELFF.

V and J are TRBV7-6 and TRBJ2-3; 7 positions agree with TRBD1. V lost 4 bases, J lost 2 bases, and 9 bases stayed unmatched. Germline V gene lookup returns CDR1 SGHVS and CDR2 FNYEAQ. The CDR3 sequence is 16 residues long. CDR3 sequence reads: CASSSPGQINTDTQYF. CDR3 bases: TGTGCCAGCAGCTCCCCGGGACAGATAAACACAGATACGCAGTATTTT.

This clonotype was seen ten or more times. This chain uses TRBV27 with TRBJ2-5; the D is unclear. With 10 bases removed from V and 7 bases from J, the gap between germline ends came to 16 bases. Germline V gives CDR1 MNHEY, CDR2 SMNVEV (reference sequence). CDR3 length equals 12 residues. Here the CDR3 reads CATRQELGTQYF. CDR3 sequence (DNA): TGTGCCACCCGCCAGGAGTTGGGGACCCAGTACTTC.

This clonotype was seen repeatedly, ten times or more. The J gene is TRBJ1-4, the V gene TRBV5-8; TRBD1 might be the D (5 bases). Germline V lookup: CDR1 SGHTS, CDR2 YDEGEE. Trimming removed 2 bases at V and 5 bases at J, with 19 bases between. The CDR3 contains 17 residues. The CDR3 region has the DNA TGTGCCAGCAGCTTTGGGCAGGGCGGTTTGTGGAATGAAAAACTGTTTTTT. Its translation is CASSFGQGGLWNEKLFF. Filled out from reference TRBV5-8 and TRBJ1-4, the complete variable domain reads EAGVTQSPTHLIKTRGQQATLRCSPISGHTSVYWYQQALGLGLQFLLWYDEGEERNRGNFPPRFSGRQFPNYSSELNVNALELEDSALYLCASSFGQGGLWNEKLFFGSGTQLSVL.

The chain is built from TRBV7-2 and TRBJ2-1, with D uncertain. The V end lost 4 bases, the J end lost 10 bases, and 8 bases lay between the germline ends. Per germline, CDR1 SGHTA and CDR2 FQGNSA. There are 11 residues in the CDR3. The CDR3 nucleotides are TGTGCCAGCAGCTCTCGACGCGAGCAGTTCTTC. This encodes CASSSRREQFF.

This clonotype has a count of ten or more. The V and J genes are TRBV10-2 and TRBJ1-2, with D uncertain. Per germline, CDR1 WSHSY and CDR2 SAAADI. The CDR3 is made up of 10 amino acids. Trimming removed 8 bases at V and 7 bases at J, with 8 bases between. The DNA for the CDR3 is TGCGCCAGCGGCGGCAGTGGCTACACCTTC. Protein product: CASGGSGYTF.

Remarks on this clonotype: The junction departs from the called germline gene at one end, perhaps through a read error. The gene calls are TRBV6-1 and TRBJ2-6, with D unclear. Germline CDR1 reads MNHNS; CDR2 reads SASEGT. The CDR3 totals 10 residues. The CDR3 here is CASTPGYLRF. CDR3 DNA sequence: TGTGCCAGCACCCCTGGATACCTTCGGTTC.

The CDR3 sequence is CSVDKAGVGGDTQYF. The CDR3 DNA sequence: TGCAGCGTTGATAAGGCGGGGGTTGGTGGAGATACGCAGTATTTT. The chain combines TRBV29-1 with TRBJ2-3, with 7 bases matching TRBD2. Germline values: CDR1 SQVTM, CDR2 ANQGSEA. J lost 5 bases, V lost 3 bases, and 11 bases had no gene match. This CDR3 region has 15 residues.

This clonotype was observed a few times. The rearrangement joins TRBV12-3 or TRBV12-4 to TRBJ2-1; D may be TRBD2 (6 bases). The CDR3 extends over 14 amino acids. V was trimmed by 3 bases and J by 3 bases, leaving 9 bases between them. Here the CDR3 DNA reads TGTGCCAGCAGTTTGGGCGGGAACTACAATGAGCAGTTCTTC. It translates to CASSLGGNYNEQFF.

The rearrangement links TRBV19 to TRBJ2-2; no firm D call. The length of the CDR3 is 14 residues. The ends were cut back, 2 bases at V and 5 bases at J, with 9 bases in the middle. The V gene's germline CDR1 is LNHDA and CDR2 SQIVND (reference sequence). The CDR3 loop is CASSISSGTGELFF. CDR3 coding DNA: TGTGCCAGTAGTATATCAAGTGGAACCGGGGAGCTGTTTTTT. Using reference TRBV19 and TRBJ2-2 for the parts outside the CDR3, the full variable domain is DGGITQSPKYLFRKEGQNVTLSCEQNLNHDAMYWYRQDPGQGLRLIYYSQIVNDFQKGDIAEGYSVSREKKESFPLTVTSAQKNPTAFYLCASSISSGTGELFFGEGSRLTVL.

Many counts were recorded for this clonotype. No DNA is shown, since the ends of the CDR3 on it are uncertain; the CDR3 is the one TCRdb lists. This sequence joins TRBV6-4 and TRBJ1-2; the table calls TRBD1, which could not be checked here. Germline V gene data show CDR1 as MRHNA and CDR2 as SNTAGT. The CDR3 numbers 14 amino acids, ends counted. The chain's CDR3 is CASSSGQGTYGYTF.

CDR3 amino acids: CASSLMRGLRSQETQYF. CDR3 sequence (DNA): TGTGCCAGCAGTTTAATGCGGGGATTGCGGAGCCAAGAGACCCAGTACTTC. The V call is TRBV12-3 or TRBV12-4, the J call TRBJ2-5; possibly TRBD2 for D (6 bases). V was shortened by 2 bases and J by 1 base, with 17 bases between the two germline ends. The CDR3 covers 17 residues.

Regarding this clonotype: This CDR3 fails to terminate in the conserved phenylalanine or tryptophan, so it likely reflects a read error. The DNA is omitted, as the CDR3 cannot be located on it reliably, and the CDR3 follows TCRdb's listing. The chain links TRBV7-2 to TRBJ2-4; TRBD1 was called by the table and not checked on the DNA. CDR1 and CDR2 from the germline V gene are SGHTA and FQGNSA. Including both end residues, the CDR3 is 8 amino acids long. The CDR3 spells CASSLSRG.

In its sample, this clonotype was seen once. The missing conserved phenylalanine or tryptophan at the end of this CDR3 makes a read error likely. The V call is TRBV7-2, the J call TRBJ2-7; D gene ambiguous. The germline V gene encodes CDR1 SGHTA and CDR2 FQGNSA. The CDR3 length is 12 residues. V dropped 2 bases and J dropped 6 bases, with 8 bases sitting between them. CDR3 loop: CASSLHKGEQYS. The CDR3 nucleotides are TGTGCCAGCAGCTTACATAAGGGCGAGCAGTACTCC.

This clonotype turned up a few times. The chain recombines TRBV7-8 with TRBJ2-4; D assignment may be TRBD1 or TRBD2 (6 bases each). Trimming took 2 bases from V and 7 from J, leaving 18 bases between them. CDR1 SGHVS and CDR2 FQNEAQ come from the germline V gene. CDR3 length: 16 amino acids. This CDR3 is CASSLNLRWGANIQYF. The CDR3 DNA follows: TGTGCCAGCAGCTTAAACTTGCGCTGGGGGGCGAACATTCAGTACTTC. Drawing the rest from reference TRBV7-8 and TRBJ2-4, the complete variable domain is GAGVSQSPRYKVAKRGQDVALRCDPISGHVSLFWYQQALGQGPEFLTYFQNEAQLDKSGLPSDRFFAERPEGSVSTLKIQRTQQEDSAVYLCASSLNLRWGANIQYFGAGTRLSVL.

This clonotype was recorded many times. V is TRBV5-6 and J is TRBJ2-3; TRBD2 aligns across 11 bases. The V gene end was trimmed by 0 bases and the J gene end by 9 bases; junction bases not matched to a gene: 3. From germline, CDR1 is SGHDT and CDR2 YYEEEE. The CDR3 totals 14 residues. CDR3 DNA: TGTGCCAGCAGCTTGGTTAGCGGGGGGGGCACGCAGTATTTT. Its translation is CASSLVSGGGTQYF.

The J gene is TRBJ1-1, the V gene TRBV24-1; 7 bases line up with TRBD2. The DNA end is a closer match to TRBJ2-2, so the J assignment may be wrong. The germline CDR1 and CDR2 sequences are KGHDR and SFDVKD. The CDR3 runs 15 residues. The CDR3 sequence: CATSVGGVTAGELFF. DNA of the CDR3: TGTGCCACCAGTGTTGGGGGGGTGACGGCCGGGGAGCTGTTTTTT.

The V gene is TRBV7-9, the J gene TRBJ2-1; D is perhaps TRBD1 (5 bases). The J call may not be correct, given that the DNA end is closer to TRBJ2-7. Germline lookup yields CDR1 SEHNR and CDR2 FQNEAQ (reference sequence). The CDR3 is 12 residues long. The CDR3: CASSFRGYEQYF. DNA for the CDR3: TGTGCCAGCAGCTTTAGGGGCTACGAGCAGTACTTC.

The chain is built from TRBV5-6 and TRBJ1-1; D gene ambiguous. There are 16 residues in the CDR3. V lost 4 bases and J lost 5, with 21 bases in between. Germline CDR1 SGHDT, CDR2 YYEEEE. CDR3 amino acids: CASSPGRFGRRTEAFF. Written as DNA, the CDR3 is TGTGCCAGCAGCCCCGGCCGTTTTGGAAGGCGGACTGAAGCTTTCTTT. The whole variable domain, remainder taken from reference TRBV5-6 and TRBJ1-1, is DAGVTQSPTHLIKTRGQQVTLRCSPKSGHDTVSWYQQALGQGPQFIFQYYEEEERQRGNFPDRFSGHQFPNYSSELNVNALLLGDSALYLCASSPGRFGRRTEAFFGQGTRLTVV.

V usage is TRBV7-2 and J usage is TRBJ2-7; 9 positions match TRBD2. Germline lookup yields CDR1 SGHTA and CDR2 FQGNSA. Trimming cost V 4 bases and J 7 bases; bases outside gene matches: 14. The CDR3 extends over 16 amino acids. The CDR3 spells CASSYTTSGTYNEQYF. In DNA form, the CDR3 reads TGTGCCAGCAGCTATACGACTAGCGGAACCTACAATGAGCAGTACTTC.